These T cell receptor beta chains were read from a single sample in a study of tumor-infiltrating lymphocytes in primary liver carcinoma. TCRdb re-called the multiplex PCR reads with MiXCR, one entry per CDR3 protein. This table holds about 43,000 distinct CDR3 sequences, around 66% found once. Sequenced sample: liver tumor tissue from sampling region 2. These receptors were collected from a man aged 40-50 years with primary liver carcinoma and hepatitis B virus infection. CDR3s include the opening cysteine and the closing phenylalanine or tryptophan. D genes are given only for firm matches. Expanded clones are given a class, and other clones once, few, many or no size at all.

V	J	D	size	CDR3	DNA
TRBV5-5	TRBJ2-5	TRBD2	-	CVSTWGGRGETQYF	TGTGTCAGCACCTGGGGGGGACGCGGAGAGACCCAGTACTTC
TRBV6-5	TRBJ2-1	TRBD2	-	CGSSRLASNEQFF	TGTGGCAGCAGTAGACTAGCCTCTAATGAACAGTTCTTC
TRBV5-8	TRBJ2-1	-	-	CGSSLAPSEQFF	TGTGGCAGCAGCTTGGCTCCGAGCGAGCAGTTCTTC
TRBV12-3/TRBV12-4	TRBJ2-7	TRBD2	-	CACSSLAGGPYEQYF	TGTGCCTGCAGCTCCCTAGCGGGTGGACCCTACGAGCAGTACTTC
TRBV6-2/TRBV6-3	TRBJ1-1	TRBD1	-	CASSSQGAGTAEAFF	TGTGCCAGCAGTTCGCAGGGGGCAGGCACGGCTGAAGCTTTTTTT
TRBV4-2	TRBJ2-5	TRBD1	-	CASSQDRTGGQETQYF	TGTGCCAGCAGCCAGGACAGGACAGGGGGCCAAGAGACCCAGTACTTC
TRBV12-3/TRBV12-4	TRBJ1-2	-	many	CASSLEGRGGYTF	TGTGCCAGCAGTTTAGAGGGGCGGGGGGGCTACACCTTC
TRBV29-1	TRBJ2-7	-	-	CSVEGGHELYF	TGCAGTGTCGAAGGGGGTCATGAGCTGTACTTC
TRBV5-1	TRBJ1-1	-	-	CASSAARGYTEAFF	TGCGCCAGCAGCGCCGCGAGGGGCTATACTGAGGCTTTCTTT
TRBV6-5	TRBJ2-3	-	-	CVSGEWGMQYF	TGTGTCAGTGGTGAATGGGGTATGCAGTATTTT
TRBV6-2/TRBV6-3	TRBJ2-1	-	-	CASSYASTLTGENEQFF	TGTGCCAGCAGTTACGCATCCACTCTAACCGGAGAAAATGAGCAGTTCTTC
TRBV6-5	TRBJ2-1	-	-	CASSLGTSGPYNVQFF	TGTGCCAGCAGTCTGGGGACCAGCGGCCCCTACAATGTGCAGTTCTTC
TRBV6-1	TRBJ1-1	TRBD1	once	CASSEGKGQGANTVAFF	TGTGCAAGCAGTGAAGGTAAAGGGCAGGGGGCTAACACTGTAGCTTTCTTT
TRBV14	TRBJ1-2	-	-	CAGSQGGHISGYTF	TGTGCCGGCAGCCAAGGGGGGCACATCTCTGGCTACACATTC
TRBV6-2/TRBV6-3	TRBJ1-5	-	once	CASTLVKGDQYQHF	TGTGCCAGCACCCTGGTGAAAGGGGACCAGTACCAGCATTTT
TRBV6-5	TRBJ2-3	TRBD2	-	CGSNPGLAGTDTQFF	TGTGGTAGCAACCCAGGACTAGCGGGAACAGATACGCAGTTTTTT
TRBV4-1	TRBJ2-1	-	-	CASSPVGGSGNEQFF	TGCGCCAGTAGCCCAGTTGGGGGAAGCGGCAATGAGCAGTTCTTC
TRBV28	TRBJ2-7	TRBD1	-	CVGSLDRGRFHEQYF	TGTGTCGGCAGTTTAGACAGGGGGCGCTTTCACGAGCAATACTTC
TRBV11-1	TRBJ2-3	TRBD1	medium-sized	CASSQPGQLTDTQYF	TGTGCCAGCAGCCAGCCGGGACAGCTTACAGATACGCAGTATTTT
TRBV6-1	TRBJ2-3	-	few	CASSATGVTHYF	TGTGCCAGCAGCGCCACAGGAGTTACGCACTATTTC
TRBV29-1	TRBJ2-1	TRBD2	-	CSVGEGAQFF	TGCAGCGTTGGGGAGGGAGCACAGTTCTTC
TRBV12-3/TRBV12-4	TRBJ2-7	-	-	CASSSYYEQYF	TGCGCCAGCAGTTCATACTACGAGCAGTACTTC
TRBV5-1	TRBJ2-7	-	few	CASSPDRAPCEQYF	TGCGCCAGCAGCCCGGATAGGGCCCCCTGCGAGCAGTACTTC
TRBV11-1	TRBJ2-3	-	-	CPSSLRTDAQYF	TGTCCCAGCAGCTTAAGAACAGATGCGCAGTATTTT
TRBV11-2	TRBJ1-1	-	many	CASSLDRGPPGEAFF	TGTGCCAGCAGCTTAGATCGGGGCCCGCCTGGTGAAGCTTTCTTT
TRBV5-1	TRBJ1-2	-	-	CASSLERVTGDGYIF	TGCGCCAGCAGTCTGGAGAGGGTCACGGGGGATGGCTACATCTTC
TRBV30	TRBJ2-1	TRBD1	many	CAWSRGSNEQFF	TGTGCCTGGTCCAGGGGGTCTAATGAGCAGTTCTTC